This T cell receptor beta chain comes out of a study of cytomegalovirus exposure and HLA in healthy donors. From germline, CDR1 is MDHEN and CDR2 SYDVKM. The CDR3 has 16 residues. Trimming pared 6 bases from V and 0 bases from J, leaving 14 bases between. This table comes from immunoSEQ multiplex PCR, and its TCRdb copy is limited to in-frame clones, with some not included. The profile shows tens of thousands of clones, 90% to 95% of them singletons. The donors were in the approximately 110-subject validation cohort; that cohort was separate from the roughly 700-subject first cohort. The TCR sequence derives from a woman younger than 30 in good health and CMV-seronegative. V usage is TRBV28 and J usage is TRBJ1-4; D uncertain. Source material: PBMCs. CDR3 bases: TGTGCCAGCAGACCGACTCGGGGAACAACTAATGAAAAACTGTTTTTT. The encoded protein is CASRPTRGTTNEKLFF.